Below, 4 T cell receptor beta chains from the same sample are listed, as sequenced in a study of blood T cell repertoires in COVID-19. TCRdb keeps only in-frame clones here, not all; method: immunoSEQ multiplex PCR. The sample contains about 180,000 clones, roughly nine tenths of which appear only once. Sequencing was performed on peripheral blood. The source of these receptors is a man aged 18 to 30 who had recovered from COVID-19.

The chain uses TRBV19 and TRBJ1-2; D remains ambiguous. The germline V gene has CDR1 LNHDA and CDR2 SQIVND (reference sequence). The CDR3 runs 14 residues. V was pared by 9 bases and J by 3 bases, with 17 bases between. The CDR3 sequence: CASRRTLEYYGYTF. The CDR3 region has the DNA TGTGCCAGCAGGCGCACACTCGAGTACTATGGCTACACCTTC.

The genes are TRBV5-1 and TRBJ2-2; D not resolved. Germline lookup yields CDR1 SGHRS and CDR2 YFSETQ. The CDR3 totals 14 residues. The V end lost 0 bases, the J end lost 0 bases, and 3 bases lay between the germline ends. CDR3 amino acids: CASSLAANTGELFF. Written as DNA, the CDR3 is TGCGCCAGCAGCTTGGCAGCGAACACCGGGGAGCTGTTTTTT.

The chain couples TRBV4-3 to TRBJ2-1, with 10 bases lining up with TRBD2. The trim removed 1 base at V and 4 bases at J, leaving 4 bases unmatched. The germline V gene encodes CDR1 LGHNA and CDR2 YSLEER. This CDR3 region has 16 residues. In DNA, the CDR3 is TGCGCCAGCAGCCAAGGGGGTAGCGGGAGGTACAATGAGCAGTTCTTC. It yields the protein CASSQGGSGRYNEQFF.

The chain links TRBV28 to TRBJ2-2; possibly TRBD2 for D (6 bases). The CDR3 length is 15 residues. Trimming took off 3 bases at V and 1 base at J, with 9 bases between the two ends. Germline V gene data show CDR1 as MDHEN and CDR2 as SYDVKM. The CDR3: CASSFSSGNTGELFF. The CDR3 nucleotides are TGTGCCAGCAGTTTCAGTAGCGGGAACACCGGGGAGCTGTTTTTT.